A single sample gave rise to the 22 T cell receptor beta chains below, sequenced in a study of T cell responses to AZD1222 COVID-19 vaccine. Method: immunoSEQ multiplex PCR; TCRdb's copy keeps in-frame clones and lacks some. Of approximately 100,000 clones in the sample, about 94% were seen once. Material: peripheral blood, obtained on day 0 of AZD1222 vaccination. Receptor source: an adult in good health.

This rearrangement joins TRBV3-1 (or the pseudogene TRBV3-2) to TRBJ2-5; D gene uncertain. V lost 0 bases to trimming and J lost 0 bases, with 2 bases between them. CDR1 is LGHDT, CDR2 YNNKEL, per germline (reference sequence). CDR3 size: 13 residues. The CDR3 DNA reads as TGTGCCAGCAGCCAAGATTACCAAGAGACCCAGTACTTC. The encoded protein is CASSQDYQETQYF.

V gene TRBV30 combines with J gene TRBJ1-1, with D hard to call. The CDR3 is 14 residues long. CDR1 is GTSNPN, CDR2 SVGIG, per germline (reference sequence). V was clipped by 3 bases and J by 0 bases, with 11 bases between them. CDR3 nucleotide sequence: TGTGCCTGGAGCTCTTTGACGGTGAACACTGAAGCTTTCTTT. This gives the protein CAWSSLTVNTEAFF.

V usage is TRBV28 and J usage is TRBJ1-2, with 8 bases matching TRBD1. This CDR3 is 16 amino acids long. CDR1 MDHEN and CDR2 SYDVKM come from the germline V gene. The V gene end was trimmed by 6 bases and the J gene end by 4 bases; junction bases not matched to a gene: 13. CDR3 coding DNA: TGTGCCAGCAGCCAGACAGGGGCGTCTCGTACCTATGGCTACACCTTC. Residues: CASSQTGASRTYGYTF.

This clone was seen a handful of times. This chain connects TRBV2 to TRBJ1-2; a weak D match, TRBD1 (6 bases). CDR3 size: 13 residues. CDR1 is SNHLY and CDR2 is FYNNEI in the germline V gene. Trimming pared 5 bases from V and 7 bases from J, leaving 14 bases between. The CDR3 loop is CASSLNRVAGYTF. The CDR3 DNA is TGTGCCAGCAGTTTGAACAGGGTTGCTGGCTACACCTTC. Full variable domain (rest looked up from reference TRBV2 and TRBJ1-2): EPEVTQTPSHQVTQMGQEVILRCVPISNHLYFYWYRQILGQKVEFLVSFYNNEISEKSEIFDDQFSVERPDGSNFTLKIRSTKLEDSAMYFCASSLNRVAGYTFGSGTRLTVV.

The chain uses TRBV3-1 (or the pseudogene TRBV3-2) and TRBJ1-5, with TRBD1 matching over 7 bases. Germline loops: CDR1 LGHDT, CDR2 YNNKEL (reference sequence). The CDR3 totals 15 residues. The V and J ends lost 1 base and 4 bases, in that order; junction bases with no gene match: 4. CDR3: CASSQGTGPNQPQHF. CDR3 sequence (DNA): TGTGCCAGCAGCCAAGGGACAGGCCCTAATCAGCCCCAGCATTTT.

DNA for the CDR3: TGCGCCAGCAGCTTCTCCGGGACGAAATTGTACACTGAAGCTTTCTTT. Its translation is CASSFSGTKLYTEAFF. The genes are TRBV5-1 and TRBJ1-1; a possible D gene is TRBD1 (5 bases). V lost 2 bases and J lost 3, with 17 bases in between. CDR3 length equals 16 residues. Germline CDR1 reads SGHRS; CDR2 reads YFSETQ.

The genes are TRBV5-8 and TRBJ1-3; D is undetermined. The ends were cut back, 0 bases at V and 1 base at J, with 11 bases in the middle. The CDR3 contains 16 residues. Germline CDR1 and CDR2: SGHTS and YDEGEE. As DNA, the CDR3 is TGTGCCAGCAGCTTGGATTTCGTAAGATCTGGAAACACCATATATTTT. Its translation is CASSLDFVRSGNTIYF.

The V gene is TRBV19, the J gene TRBJ1-1, with D unresolved. Trimming cost V 8 bases and J 1 base, with 8 bases left between them. The CDR3 contains 12 residues. Germline V gene data show CDR1 as LNHDA and CDR2 as SQIVND (reference sequence). As DNA, the CDR3 is TGTGCCAGTCGAGACGGGAACACTGAAGCTTTCTTT. It is translated as CASRDGNTEAFF.

This chain's CDR3 is CAWSFRTGYDEQFF. CDR3 sequence (DNA): TGTGCCTGGAGTTTTAGAACCGGGTATGATGAGCAGTTCTTC. This chain joins TRBV30 and TRBJ2-1; D is undetermined. Trimming took off 2 bases at V and 8 bases at J, with 16 bases between the two ends. Germline CDR1 reads GTSNPN; CDR2 reads SVGIG (reference sequence). The length of the CDR3 is 14 residues.

This chain links TRBV7-6 with TRBJ2-7, with 10 positions matching TRBD2. This CDR3 is 15 amino acids long. J lost 5 bases, V lost 6 bases, and 10 bases had no gene match. Germline V gives CDR1 SGHVS, CDR2 FNYEAQ. CDR3 sequence reads: CASSILAGVIHEQYF. The CDR3 DNA reads TGTGCCAGCAGTATTCTAGCGGGGGTAATTCACGAGCAGTACTTC. The complete variable domain, with remaining parts taken from reference TRBV7-6 and TRBJ2-7, reads GAGVSQSPRYKVTKRGQDVALRCDPISGHVSLYWYRQALGQGPEFLTYFNYEAQQDKSGLPNDRFSAERPEGSISTLTIQRTEQRDSAMYRCASSILAGVIHEQYFGPGTRLTVT.

The rearrangement uses TRBV5-6 and TRBJ1-5, with 9 bases lining up with TRBD1. The CDR3 sequence is 17 residues long. CDR1 is SGHDT and CDR2 is YYEEEE in the germline V gene. The ends lost 4 bases at V and 2 bases at J; junction bases unmatched: 10. CDR3 sequence (DNA): TGTGCCAGCAGCCGAAACAGGGGGCGTGGGGGCAATCAGCCCCAGCATTTT. Its protein is CASSRNRGRGGNQPQHF.

In DNA, the CDR3 is TGTGCCAGCAGCTTAGAAGGGACAGAAAATCAGCCCCAGCATTTT. This sequence encodes CASSLEGTENQPQHF. The chain links TRBV7-9 to TRBJ1-5, with 7 bases lining up with TRBD1. V gave up 1 base and J gave up 4 bases; unmatched junction bases: 4. Germline-derived CDR1 and CDR2 are SEHNR and FQNEAQ (reference sequence). This CDR3 spans 15 amino acids. Variable domain in full (rest from reference TRBV7-9 and TRBJ1-5): DTGVSQNPRHKITKRGQNVTFRCDPISEHNRLYWYRQTLGQGPEFLTYFQNEAQLEKSRLLSDRFSAERPKGSFSTLEIQRTEQGDSAMYLCASSLEGTENQPQHFGDGTRLSIL.

As to this clone: The sample carries other DNA sequences with the same CDR3. The gene calls are TRBV7-9 and TRBJ1-4; the D gene is possibly TRBD1 (5 bases). Germline-derived CDR1 and CDR2 are SEHNR and FQNEAQ (reference sequence). CDR3 length equals 15 residues. Trimming took off 1 base at V and 4 bases at J, with 10 bases between the two ends. The CDR3 sequence is CASSLVTGRNEKLFF. The CDR3 region has the DNA TGTGCCAGCAGCTTAGTAACAGGCCGTAATGAAAAACTGTTTTTT.

The V and J genes are TRBV28 and TRBJ1-3, with 8 bases that match TRBD1. V was clipped by 4 bases and J by 0 bases; unmatched bases: 8. The V gene's germline CDR1 is MDHEN and CDR2 SYDVKM. The CDR3 length is 17 residues. The CDR3 region is CASSSPADRVSGNTIYF. The CDR3 DNA reads TGTGCCAGCAGTTCCCCCGCGGACAGGGTCTCTGGAAACACCATATATTTT.

The chain employs TRBV5-5 and TRBJ2-5, with TRBD2 as a possible D gene (5 bases). The CDR3 covers 17 residues. From germline, CDR1 is SGHKS and CDR2 YYEKEE (reference sequence). Trimming pared 0 bases from V and 4 bases from J, leaving 19 bases between. The CDR3 spells CASSLGMGARLGETQYF. The CDR3 DNA is TGTGCCAGCAGCTTGGGAATGGGAGCGCGATTAGGAGAGACCCAGTACTTC.

In the case of this clone: The sample contains more than one DNA sequence encoding this CDR3. V usage is TRBV28 and J usage is TRBJ1-1; D not resolved. V lost 6 bases and J lost 2, with 4 bases in between. Germline V gene data show CDR1 as MDHEN and CDR2 as SYDVKM. The length of the CDR3 is 11 residues. CDR3 bases: TGTGCCAGCAGCCCCAACACTGAAGCTTTCTTT. Protein product: CASSPNTEAFF.

The CDR3 reads CASSEGNQPQHF. The DNA for the CDR3 is TGTGCCAGCAGTGAAGGGAATCAGCCCCAGCATTTT. The gene calls are TRBV6-1 and TRBJ1-5; D remains ambiguous. Germline CDR1 MNHNS, CDR2 SASEGT. V was cut by 1 base and J by 4 bases, with 2 bases left in between. The CDR3 covers 12 residues.

This rearrangement joins TRBV18 to TRBJ2-4; no clear D gene. The length of the CDR3 is 17 residues. Germline V gives CDR1 KGHSH, CDR2 LQKENI. V lost 3 bases to trimming and J lost 0 bases, with 15 bases between them. CDR3 DNA sequence: TGTGCCAGCTCACCCTTACTCGGCGGATTAGCCAAAAACATTCAGTACTTC. It encodes CASSPLLGGLAKNIQYF.

In its sample, this clone was seen once. V usage is TRBV5-6 and J usage is TRBJ1-3; possible D gene TRBD1, 6 bases. The CDR3 totals 14 residues. V lost 4 bases to trimming and J lost 4 bases, with 12 bases between them. CDR1 is SGHDT, CDR2 YYEEEE, per germline. The CDR3 nucleotides read TGTGCCAGCAGCGCCGACAGGATAGGAAACACCATATATTTT. It specifies CASSADRIGNTIYF. The whole variable domain, filled in from reference TRBV5-6 and TRBJ1-3, reads DAGVTQSPTHLIKTRGQQVTLRCSPKSGHDTVSWYQQALGQGPQFIFQYYEEEERQRGNFPDRFSGHQFPNYSSELNVNALLLGDSALYLCASSADRIGNTIYFGEGSWLTVV.

The chain uses TRBV7-3 and TRBJ2-3; D gene ambiguous. The CDR3 has 15 amino acids. CDR1 is SGHTA and CDR2 is FQGTGA in the germline V gene. Trimming removed 5 bases from V and 6 bases from J, with 18 bases in between. This CDR3 reads CASSPSVGFGDTQYF. The CDR3 DNA is TGTGCCAGCAGCCCCTCGGTCGGATTCGGGGATACGCAGTATTTT.

The chain combines TRBV6-5 with TRBJ1-1; D remains ambiguous. The CDR3 has 16 residues. Germline values: CDR1 MNHEY, CDR2 SVGAGI. Trimming took off 0 bases at V and 1 base at J, with 12 bases between the two ends. CDR3 in amino acids: CASSYSSRRGNTEAFF. For the CDR3, the DNA is TGTGCCAGCAGTTACTCATCACGTCGGGGGAACACTGAAGCTTTCTTT.

V usage is TRBV18 and J usage is TRBJ1-5, with D possibly being TRBD1 (6 bases). V dropped 5 bases and J dropped 6 bases, with 17 bases sitting between them. Per the germline V gene, CDR1 is KGHSH and CDR2 is LQKENI. CDR3 length: 15 amino acids. This chain's CDR3 is CASSSLGQGSQPQHF. The CDR3 DNA is TGTGCCAGCTCATCTCTCGGGCAGGGGAGTCAGCCCCAGCATTTT.